These 3 T cell receptor beta chains originate from one sample sequenced in a study of T cells in Graves' hyperthyroidism and ophthalmopathy. RNA transcripts were the template for amplifying TCR beta CDR3 regions. The HTBI primer set drove a first-round RT-PCR of the TCR CDR3. MiXCR, applied by TCRdb to the multiplex PCR reads, yields one record per CDR3 protein. The sample consists of roughly 280,000 distinct CDR3 sequences, about a sixth of them appearing once. The material sequenced was blood. Source of these receptors: a woman aged 55-75 years with Graves' ophthalmopathy.

The chain recombines TRBV14 with TRBJ2-7, with a possible D match to TRBD2 (6 bases). Trimming removed 2 bases from V and 3 bases from J, with 17 bases in between. Germline V lookup: CDR1 SGHDN, CDR2 FVKESK. The CDR3 is made up of 16 amino acids. The CDR3 DNA is TGTGCCAGCAGCCAAACAGGTCCAGGACTAAACTACGAGCAGTACTTC. Protein sequence: CASSQTGPGLNYEQYF.

This clonotype occurred many times. The chain couples TRBV7-2 to TRBJ1-1, with TRBD1 identical over 8 bases. The CDR3 is made up of 14 amino acids. Trimming took 1 base from V and 11 from J; bases not matched to a gene: 9. Germline V gene data show CDR1 as SGHTA and CDR2 as FQGNSA. The CDR3 here is CASSLGTYRDRAFF. CDR3 coding DNA: TGTGCCAGCAGCTTAGGGACCTACCGGGACAGGGCTTTCTTT.

As to this clonotype: One end of the junction fails to match germline, which may point to a read error. The rearrangement uses TRBV6-1 and TRBJ1-1, with a tentative D call TRBD1 (5 bases). Per germline, CDR1 MNHNS and CDR2 SASEGT. The CDR3 sequence is 13 residues long. The CDR3 protein is CASREGVDTEAFF. The CDR3 region has the DNA TGTGCCAGCAGGGAAGGGGTTGACACTGAAGCTTTCTTT.